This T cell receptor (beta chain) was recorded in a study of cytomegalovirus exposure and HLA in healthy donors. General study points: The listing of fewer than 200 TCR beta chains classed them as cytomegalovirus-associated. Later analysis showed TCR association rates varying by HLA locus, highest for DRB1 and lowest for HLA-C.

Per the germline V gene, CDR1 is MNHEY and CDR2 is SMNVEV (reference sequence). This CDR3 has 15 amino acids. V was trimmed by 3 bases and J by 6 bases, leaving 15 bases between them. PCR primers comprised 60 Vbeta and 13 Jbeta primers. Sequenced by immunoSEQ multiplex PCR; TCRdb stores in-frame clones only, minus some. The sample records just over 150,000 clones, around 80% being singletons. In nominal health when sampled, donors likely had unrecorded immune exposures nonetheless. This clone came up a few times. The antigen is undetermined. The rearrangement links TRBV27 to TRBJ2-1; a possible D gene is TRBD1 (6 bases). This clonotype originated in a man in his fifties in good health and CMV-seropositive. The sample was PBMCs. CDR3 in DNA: TGTGCCAGCAGTTTTACAGGGAATCAACTCAATGAGCAGTTCTTC. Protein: CASSFTGNQLNEQFF.